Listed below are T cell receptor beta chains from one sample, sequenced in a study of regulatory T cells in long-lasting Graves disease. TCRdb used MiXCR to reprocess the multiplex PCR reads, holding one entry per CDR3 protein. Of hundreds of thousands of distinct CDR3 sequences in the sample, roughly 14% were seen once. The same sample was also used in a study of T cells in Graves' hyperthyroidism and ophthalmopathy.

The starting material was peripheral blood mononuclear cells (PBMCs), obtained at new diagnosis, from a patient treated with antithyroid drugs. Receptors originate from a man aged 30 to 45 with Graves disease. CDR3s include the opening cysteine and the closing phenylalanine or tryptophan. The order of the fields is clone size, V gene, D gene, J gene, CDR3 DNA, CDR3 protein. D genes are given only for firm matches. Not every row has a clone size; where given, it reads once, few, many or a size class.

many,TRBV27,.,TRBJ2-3,TGTGCCACCCGACCCAGGGGAAGCACAGATACGCAGTATTTT,CATRPRGSTDTQYF
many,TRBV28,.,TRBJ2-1,TGTGCCAACGGAGAGGGAGCTCACAATGAGCATTTCTTC,CANGEGAHNEHFF
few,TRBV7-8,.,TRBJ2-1,TGTGCCAGCAGCTTACTGGTAGCCTCCTACAATGAGCAGTTCTTC,CASSLLVASYNEQFF
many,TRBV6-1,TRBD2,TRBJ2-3,TGTGCCAGCAGTATTCTAGCGGGATCGGGCACAGATACGCAGTATTTT,CASSILAGSGTDTQYF
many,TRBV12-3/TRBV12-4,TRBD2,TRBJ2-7,TGTGCCAGCAGTTTCTCGGGACTAGCGGGAGCTTGGGAGCAGTACTTC,CASSFSGLAGAWEQYF
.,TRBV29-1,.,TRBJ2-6,TGCAGCACCGCGGATGGGGCCAACGTCCTGACTTTC,CSTADGANVLTF
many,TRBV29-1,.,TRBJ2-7,TGCAGCGTTGAACGGGGGGACAGGATCGACGAGCAGTACTTC,CSVERGDRIDEQYF
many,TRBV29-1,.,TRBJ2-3,TGCAGCGTTGAAGGGACTATCGAGGGGGATACGCAGTATTTT,CSVEGTIEGDTQYF
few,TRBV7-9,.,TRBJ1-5,TGTGCCAGCAGCTTAGGGTTAGGGACTGCTAAACAGCCCCAGCATTTT,CASSLGLGTAKQPQHF
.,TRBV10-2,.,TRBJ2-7,TGCGCCAGCAGTGAAAGGGGGATCTTGAATGAGCAGTACTTC,CASSERGILNEQYF
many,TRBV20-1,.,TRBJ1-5,TGCAGTGCTATGGCGGCCGAATATAGCAATCAGCCCCAGCATTTT,CSAMAAEYSNQPQHF
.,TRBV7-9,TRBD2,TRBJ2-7,TGTGCCAGCAGCTCCCGGGGGGAGTCCTACGAGCAGTACTTC,CASSSRGESYEQYF
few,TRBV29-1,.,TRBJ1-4,TGCAGCGTCAAAAACGCGTTTGGGATTAATGAAAAACTGTTTTTT,CSVKNAFGINEKLFF
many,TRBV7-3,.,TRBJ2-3,TGTGCCAGCAGCCCAGCCGGCGGTTCCACAGATACGCAGTATTTT,CASSPAGGSTDTQYF
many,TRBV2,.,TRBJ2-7,TGTGCCAGCTATCTTGTCGGAGCTTACGAGCAGTACTTC,CASYLVGAYEQYF
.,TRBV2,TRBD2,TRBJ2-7,TGTGCCAGCACCGGGACTACAAGGTTAGAGCAGTACTTC,CASTGTTRLEQYF
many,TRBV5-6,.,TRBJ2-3,TGTGCCAGCAGCCCCGAAGGGCGGGACTTGACCGATACGCAGTATTTT,CASSPEGRDLTDTQYF
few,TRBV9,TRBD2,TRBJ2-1,TGTGCCAGCAGCACAAGCGGGGGGTACAATGAGCAGTTCTTC,CASSTSGGYNEQFF
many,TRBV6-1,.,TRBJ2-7,TGTGCCAGCAGTGGGCAGGTTATTACCTACGAGCAGTACTTC,CASSGQVITYEQYF
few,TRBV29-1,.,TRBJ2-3,TGCAGCGTTGTGACCATCGGGAGCGCAGATACGCAGTATTTT,CSVVTIGSADTQYF
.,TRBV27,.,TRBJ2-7,TGTGCCAGCAGTTCATGGAAAAACCGGGCCTACGAGCAGTACTTC,CASSSWKNRAYEQYF
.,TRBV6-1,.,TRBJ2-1,TGTGCCAGCAGTGAACCACCTGGCCCGCCCAATGAGCAGTTCTTC,CASSEPPGPPNEQFF
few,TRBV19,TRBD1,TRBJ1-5,TGTGCCAGTAGACCGCGGGGACAGCTGTATCAGCCCCAGCATTTT,CASRPRGQLYQPQHF
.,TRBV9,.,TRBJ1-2,TGTGCCAGCAGCGTAGAGGAAGGCTATGGCTACACCTTC,CASSVEEGYGYTF
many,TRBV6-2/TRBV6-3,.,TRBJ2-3,TGTGCCACTCAACGGGGTGGGGGGACGGCAGATACGCAGTATTTT,CATQRGGGTADTQYF
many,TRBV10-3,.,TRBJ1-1,TGTGCCATCAAACATTTCGGCACTGAAGCTTTCTTT,CAIKHFGTEAFF
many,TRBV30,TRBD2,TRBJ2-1,TGTGCCTGGAATAGCCGGGACTACAGGAACAATGAGCAGTTCTTC,CAWNSRDYRNNEQFF
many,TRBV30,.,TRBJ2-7,TGTGCTCAGATTTCGAAGGCGGAAACCACGTCCTACGAGCAGTACTTC,CAQISKAETTSYEQYF
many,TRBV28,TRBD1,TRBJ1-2,TGTGCCAGCAGTTCCACCGACAGGGTCAGGCCTGGCTACACCTTC,CASSSTDRVRPGYTF
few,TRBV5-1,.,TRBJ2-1,TGCGCCAGCAGCTTCCTCCTTGGGTCTAGCTCCTACAATGAGCAGTTCTTT,CASSFLLGSSSYNEQFF
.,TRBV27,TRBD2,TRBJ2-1,TGTGCCAGCAGTTTCCTAGCGGGAGTGGGGAATGAGCAGTTCTTC,CASSFLAGVGNEQFF
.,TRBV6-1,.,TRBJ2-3,TGTGCCAGCAGACGGAACACAGATACGCAGTATTTT,CASRRNTDTQYF
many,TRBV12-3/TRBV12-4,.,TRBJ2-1,TGTGCCAGCAGTTTAGAGGTGGCGGATAATGAGCAGTTCTTC,CASSLEVADNEQFF
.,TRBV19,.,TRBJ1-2,TGTGCCAGCCAATCTACAGGGCGTAACTATGGCTACACCTTC,CASQSTGRNYGYTF
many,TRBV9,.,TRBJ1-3,TGTGCCAGCAGCCCAAATCGGATGGGGCGAGGAAACACCATATATTTT,CASSPNRMGRGNTIYF
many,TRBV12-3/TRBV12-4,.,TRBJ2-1,TGTGCCAGCACCTCTAGAGTCGATGAGCAGTTCTTC,CASTSRVDEQFF
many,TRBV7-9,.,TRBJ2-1,TGTGCCAGCAGCCCCCGGGGAGGTAGCGTCCTTGTCTCCTACAATGAGCAGTTCTTC,CASSPRGGSVLVSYNEQFF
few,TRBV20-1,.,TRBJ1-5,TGCAGTGCTAGTGCCAGGGTAAGCAATCAGCCCCAGCATTTT,CSASARVSNQPQHF
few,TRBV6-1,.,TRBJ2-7,TGTGCCAGCACCCATACGGGGGATACCTACGAGCAGTACTTC,CASTHTGDTYEQYF
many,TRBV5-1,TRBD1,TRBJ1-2,TGCGCCAGCAGCTTGGAGCAGGGGGCATCCGGCTACACCTTC,CASSLEQGASGYTF
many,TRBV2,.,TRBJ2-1,TGTGCCAGCGGCTTACCTCTAGAGTACGGCAATGAGCAGTTCTTC,CASGLPLEYGNEQFF
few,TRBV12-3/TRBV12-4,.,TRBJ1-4,TGTGCCAGCAGGGGGACGGGGGGCGGGGGTGAAAAACTGTTTTTT,CASRGTGGGGEKLFF
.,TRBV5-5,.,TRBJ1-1,TGTGCCAGCAGCTTGTACGGCTACACTGAAGCTTTCTTT,CASSLYGYTEAFF
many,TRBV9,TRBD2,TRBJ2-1,TGTGCCAGCAGCGTAGTTACTAGCGATGAGCAGTTCTTC,CASSVVTSDEQFF
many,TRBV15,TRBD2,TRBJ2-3,TGTGCCACCAGCAAGCTAAAGTTTAGCGGGGGGAGAATCGATACGCAGTATTTT,CATSKLKFSGGRIDTQYF
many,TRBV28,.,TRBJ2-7,TGTGCCAGCAGTTTTTACGGCCATGAGGGTGGGGGCGAGCAGTACTTC,CASSFYGHEGGGEQYF
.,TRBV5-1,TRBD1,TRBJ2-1,TGCGCCAGCAGCTCTTCTCAGGGGGTGACCTCCTACAATGAGCAGTTCTTC,CASSSSQGVTSYNEQFF
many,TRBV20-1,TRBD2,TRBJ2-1,TGCAGTGCTAATGGGGAGGCGGGAGTGGGCAATGAGCAGTTCTTC,CSANGEAGVGNEQFF
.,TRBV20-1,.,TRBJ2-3,TGCAGTGCTAGAGATCCCTCCCCGCAATTCACAGATACGCAGTATTTT,CSARDPSPQFTDTQYF
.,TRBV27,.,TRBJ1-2,TGTGCCAGCAGACTCACAGGTACAAACTATGGCTACACCTTC,CASRLTGTNYGYTF
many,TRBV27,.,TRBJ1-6,TGTGCCAGCAGTTTATCACCGGTGGGTGGGATCGCAAATTCACCCCTCCACTTT,CASSLSPVGGIANSPLHF
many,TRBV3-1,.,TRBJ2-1,TGTGCCAGCAGCCGGACAGTAGGGAATGAGCAGTTCTTC,CASSRTVGNEQFF